Listed here are 22 T cell receptor beta chains from one sample, sequenced in a study of T cells in Graves' hyperthyroidism and ophthalmopathy. Authors of the study amplified TCR beta CDR3 regions from RNA transcripts. HTBI primers were employed in a first-round RT-PCR of the TCR CDR3. Via MiXCR, TCRdb re-called the multiplex PCR reads, giving one row per CDR3 protein. The repertoire has hundreds of thousands of distinct CDR3 sequences, roughly 45% of them found once; the top ten carry approximately 6.8%. The sample comprised peripheral blood or thyroid tissue (not recorded which). The receptors were gathered from an adult man with Graves' disease, either hyperthyroidism or ophthalmopathy (not recorded which).

The genes are TRBV4-2 and TRBJ1-4; D is unresolved. CDR3 length: 15 amino acids. CDR1 is LGHNA and CDR2 is YNFKEQ in the germline V gene. The V end lost 3 bases, the J end lost 4 bases, and 12 bases lay between the germline ends. The CDR3 DNA is TGTGCCAGCAGCCAGAAGGGTTGGGGTAATGAAAAACTGTTTTTT. Its protein product is CASSQKGWGNEKLFF.

Only one count was recorded for this clonotype. CDR3: CASRKTGSFF. The DNA of the CDR3 is TGTGCCAGCAGGAAGACAGGGTCCTTCTTT. The chain uses TRBV2 and TRBJ1-1; 7 bases align to TRBD1. This CDR3 is 10 amino acids long. The V and J ends lost 6 bases and 14 bases, in that order; junction bases with no gene match: 6. The V gene's germline CDR1 is SNHLY and CDR2 FYNNEI.

This clonotype was counted between two and nine times. The rearrangement uses TRBV24-1 and TRBJ2-3; tentative D call: TRBD1 (7 bases). The V gene's germline CDR1 is KGHDR and CDR2 SFDVKD. This CDR3 has 16 amino acids. V lost 8 bases, J lost 1 base, and 18 bases lay in between. CDR3 DNA: TGTGCCACCACTAGCTCCCGCGGGACAGGCACAGATACGCAGTATTTT. Protein product: CATTSSRGTGTDTQYF.

The rearrangement links TRBV2 to TRBJ1-1, with 7 bases identical to TRBD1. The CDR3 runs 15 residues. V lost 7 bases and J lost 0; bases outside the gene matches: 8. The germline V gene has CDR1 SNHLY and CDR2 FYNNEI. The CDR3 loop is CASTEGTVMNTEAFF. CDR3 in DNA: TGTGCCAGCACCGAGGGGACAGTGATGAACACTGAAGCTTTCTTT.

V gene TRBV20-1 combines with J gene TRBJ1-5; D gene ambiguous. Per germline, CDR1 DFQATT and CDR2 SNEGSKA (reference sequence). V lost 3 bases, J lost 0 bases, and 9 bases lay in between. This CDR3 region has 14 residues. DNA of the CDR3: TGCAGTGCTAGTTCTACCTATAGCAATCAGCCCCAGCATTTT. Residues: CSASSTYSNQPQHF.

The rearrangement links TRBV2 to TRBJ2-7; TRBD1 might be the D (6 bases). Germline-derived CDR1 and CDR2 are SNHLY and FYNNEI. CDR3 length: 15 amino acids. V was shortened by 6 bases and J by 4 bases, with 19 bases between the two germline ends. CDR3 nucleotide sequence: TGTGCCAGCAGCCAAGCACAGGGTGGCCCTTACGAGCAGTACTTC. Its translation: CASSQAQGGPYEQYF.

The chain has TRBV9 and TRBJ2-2; D not certain. The CDR3 is 15 amino acids. Germline V gives CDR1 SGDLS, CDR2 YYNGEE. The V end lost 2 bases, the J end lost 4 bases, and 12 bases lay between the germline ends. The CDR3 loop reads CASSVQAIGTGELFF. The DNA for the CDR3 is TGTGCCAGCAGCGTCCAGGCGATTGGCACCGGGGAGCTGTTTTTT.

There are a few counts of this clonotype. A junction boundary mismatches the germline segment, possibly from a read error. The chain links TRBV10-3 to TRBJ2-7; 11 bases match TRBD1. The CDR3 covers 15 residues. Per germline, CDR1 ENHRY and CDR2 SYGVKD. This CDR3 is CASSYRTGGAGEQYF. CDR3 sequence (DNA): TGTGCCAGCAGTTACCGGACAGGGGGCGCGGGTGAGCAGTACTTC.

This clonotype was recorded at least ten times. The chain links TRBV7-3 to TRBJ2-7; D gene uncertain. V dropped 1 base and J dropped 6 bases, with 10 bases sitting between them. This CDR3 has 13 amino acids. Germline V gives CDR1 SGHTA, CDR2 FQGTGA. In DNA form, the CDR3 reads TGTGCCAGCAGCTTAATGACCCTGGGCGAGCAGTACTTC. Residues: CASSLMTLGEQYF.

The genes are TRBV6-5 and TRBJ1-2; D remains unclear. CDR1 and CDR2 (germline): MNHEY, SVGAGI. The ends were cut back, 6 bases at V and 0 bases at J, with 8 bases in the middle. CDR3 length: 13 amino acids. CDR3 in amino acids: CASRVSSNYGYTF. The CDR3 coding sequence is TGTGCCAGCAGAGTCAGTTCTAACTATGGCTACACCTTC.

This clonotype was detected ten times or more. The rearrangement links TRBV19 to TRBJ2-7; the match to TRBD1 covers 8 bases. With 9 bases clipped from V and 2 bases from J, the junction kept 9 bases outside the gene matches. Germline CDR1 is LNHDA and CDR2 is SQIVND (reference sequence). CDR3 length: 14 residues. The CDR3 loop is CASSAGTGAYEQYF. Here the CDR3 DNA reads TGTGCCAGCAGTGCCGGGACAGGAGCCTACGAGCAGTACTTC.

This clonotype occurred a few times. The genes are TRBV6-1 and TRBJ1-4; 7 nucleotides agree with TRBD1. Unmatched junction bases numbered 5, after V lost 0 bases and J lost 7 bases. The germline CDR1 and CDR2 sequences are MNHNS and SASEGT. This CDR3 is built from 15 residues. CDR3 nucleotide sequence: TGTGCCAGCAGTGAAGCGCAGGGGGGAAGTGAAAAACTGTTTTTT. This sequence encodes CASSEAQGGSEKLFF.

This clonotype occurred once. The rearrangement uses TRBV2 and TRBJ2-2; TRBD2 agrees at 8 bases. The CDR3 is 16 residues long. CDR1 is SNHLY, CDR2 FYNNEI, per germline. V lost 6 bases and J lost 5; bases outside the gene matches: 11. The CDR3 sequence: CASSVAASGRTGELFF. In DNA, the CDR3 is TGTGCCAGCAGCGTAGCGGCTAGCGGGCGGACCGGGGAGCTGTTTTTT.

This clonotype was counted a single time. The chain uses TRBV3-1 and TRBJ2-5, with a possible D match to TRBD2 (5 bases). V dropped 2 bases and J dropped 7 bases, with 14 bases sitting between them. The CDR3 loop spans 14 amino acids. Germline V gene data show CDR1 as LGHDT and CDR2 as YNNKEL (reference sequence). In nucleotides, the CDR3 is TGTGCCAGCAGCCAAAACGGGGATTCGGGGACCCAGTACTTC. Residues: CASSQNGDSGTQYF.

The chain is built from TRBV7-9 and TRBJ1-5, with 7 nucleotides matching TRBD1. Trimming cost V 4 bases and J 4 bases; bases outside gene matches: 10. Germline lookup yields CDR1 SEHNR and CDR2 FQNEAQ (reference sequence). This CDR3 contains 16 residues. The CDR3 sequence is CASSSARWDSNQPQHF. CDR3 coding DNA: TGTGCCAGCAGCTCGGCGCGCTGGGACAGTAATCAGCCCCAGCATTTT.

In this sample, this clonotype turned up many times. The V gene is TRBV19, the J gene TRBJ1-1, with D maybe TRBD1 (5 bases). The CDR3 spans 13 residues. Looked up from germline, CDR1 is LNHDA and CDR2 is SQIVND (reference sequence). With 5 bases removed from V and 1 base from J, the gap between germline ends came to 8 bases. The CDR3 DNA follows: TGTGCCAGTAGTTTTGGACAGAACACTGAAGCTTTCTTT. Its translation: CASSFGQNTEAFF.

Ten or more counts support this clonotype. J is TRBJ1-2 and V is TRBV24-1, with no clear D. In germline, CDR1 is KGHDR, CDR2 SFDVKD. The V and J ends lost 0 bases and 0 bases respectively, with 4 bases between them. This CDR3 is built from 14 residues. Written as DNA, the CDR3 is TGTGCCACCAGTGATTTGTCAGCTAACTATGGCTACACCTTC. Residues: CATSDLSANYGYTF.

The chain couples TRBV20-1 to TRBJ2-7; 12 nucleotides line up with TRBD2. V dropped 5 bases and J dropped 3; count of bases not matched to a gene: 14. The CDR3 consists of 17 residues. Looked up from germline, CDR1 is DFQATT and CDR2 is SNEGSKA (reference sequence). CDR3 protein: CSAGLLAGGPNDYEQYF. CDR3 nucleotides: TGCAGTGCTGGACTCCTAGCGGGAGGGCCAAACGACTACGAGCAGTACTTC.

A few counts support this clonotype. V gene TRBV2 combines with J gene TRBJ1-2; unclear D gene. This CDR3 is 15 amino acids long. The ends were cut back, 7 bases at V and 6 bases at J, with 21 bases in the middle. Germline loops: CDR1 SNHLY, CDR2 FYNNEI. The CDR3 DNA reads as TGTGCCAGCATCGAAGGCGGAATCGGGTTGGATGGCTACACCTTC. Translated, it gives CASIEGGIGLDGYTF.

The V gene is TRBV20-1, the J gene TRBJ1-1; 7 bases fit TRBD1. The CDR3 sequence is 14 residues long. V dropped 4 bases and J dropped 1; count of bases not matched to a gene: 6. Germline loops: CDR1 DFQATT, CDR2 SNEGSKA (reference sequence). This CDR3 reads CSAIPGTANTEAFF. As DNA, the CDR3 is TGCAGTGCTATTCCCGGGACAGCGAACACTGAAGCTTTCTTT.

The chain combines TRBV7-8 with TRBJ1-6; D call uncertain. This CDR3 is built from 16 residues. Germline lookup yields CDR1 SGHVS and CDR2 FQNEAQ. The germline V and J ends were trimmed by 8 bases and 3 bases, with 17 bases remaining between them. CDR3 DNA: TGTGCCAGCGACGACCCGAGGACCTACTATAATTCACCCCTCCACTTT. It codes for CASDDPRTYYNSPLHF.

This clonotype appeared a few times. This chain joins TRBV7-9 and TRBJ2-5; possibly TRBD1 or TRBD2 for D (7 bases each). Germline assignment: CDR1 SEHNR and CDR2 FQNEAQ (reference sequence). This CDR3 contains 16 residues. V lost 5 bases to trimming and J lost 2 bases, with 18 bases between them. CDR3 coding DNA: TGTGCCAGCAGCGCTGACGACCAGGGGGGGCAAGAGACCCAGTACTTC. Translating gives CASSADDQGGQETQYF.